This TCR beta chain was captured by sequencing in a study of shared clonotypes between healthy human individuals. Study in general: Three CD4 naive, three CD4 memory, two CD8 naive and one CD8 memory plate were used per donor.

Between the trimmed V and J ends, which lost 1 base and 8 bases, there was a span of 17 bases. Germline V gene data show CDR1 as LGHNA and CDR2 as YNFKEQ. The CDR3 has 16 residues. The protocol was immunoSEQ multiplex PCR, while the TCRdb copy is restricted to in-frame clones and leaves out a portion. Altogether under 1,100,000 clones are present, roughly 80% being singletons, with the ten largest covering approximately 1.3%. The TCR sequence derives from a man aged 18 to 29 in good health. The J gene is TRBJ2-2, the V gene TRBV4-2; D is ambiguous. Material for sequencing was memory CD4+ T cells sorted from blood. Noted subset: CD45RA-negative fraction. The CDR3 region is CASSQGVAVLPGELFF. In DNA form, the CDR3 reads TGTGCCAGCAGCCAAGGGGTCGCGGTCCTACCGGGGGAGCTGTTTTTT.